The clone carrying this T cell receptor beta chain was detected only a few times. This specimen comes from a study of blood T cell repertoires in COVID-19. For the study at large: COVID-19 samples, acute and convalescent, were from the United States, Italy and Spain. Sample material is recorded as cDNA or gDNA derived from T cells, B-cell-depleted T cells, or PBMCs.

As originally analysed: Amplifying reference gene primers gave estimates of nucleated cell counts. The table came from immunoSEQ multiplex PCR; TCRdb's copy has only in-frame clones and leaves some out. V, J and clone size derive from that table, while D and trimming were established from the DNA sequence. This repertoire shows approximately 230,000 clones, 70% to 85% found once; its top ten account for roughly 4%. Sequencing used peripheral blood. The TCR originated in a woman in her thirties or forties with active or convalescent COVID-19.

The CDR3 loop is CASSHLDRGGNSPLHF. The CDR3 coding sequence is TGTGCCAGCAGCCATTTGGACAGGGGGGGTAATTCACCCCTCCACTTT. The V call is TRBV3-1 (or the pseudogene TRBV3-2), the J call TRBJ1-6; 10 nucleotides agree with TRBD1. From germline, CDR1 is LGHDT and CDR2 YNNKEL (reference sequence). This CDR3 has 16 amino acids. V lost 3 bases to trimming and J lost 6 bases; unmatched junction nucleotides: 5.